The text below deals with one TCR beta chain. The record originates from a study of shared clonotypes between healthy human individuals. The authors ran the assay at deep level. Splitting of each subset's genomic DNA was done evenly across several immunoSEQ plates. Assay used: immunoSEQ multiplex PCR; TCRdb lists only in-frame clones, some missing. The sample lists a few million clones; more than 90% were seen once. Germline CDR1 and CDR2: SEHNR and FQNEAQ (reference sequence). The CDR3 spans 11 residues. The V end was cut by 10 bases, the J end by 4 bases, with 9 bases between. The study drew its donors from healthy HIV-negative adults without recent acute infections or vaccinations.

The chain recombines TRBV7-9 with TRBJ2-3; D is ambiguous. Sequenced: naive CD4+ T cells sorted from blood. Described subset: CD45RA+ positively selected. The receptor comes from a man in his late teens or twenties in good health. CDR3 nucleotides: TGTGCCACCTCCCATTCAGATACGCAGTATTTT. Its translation: CATSHSDTQYF.